The 21 T cell receptor beta chains in this list originate from one sample, sequenced in a study of T-cell reconstitution after alpha-beta-depleted transplantation in children. A library of TCRbeta sequences, prepared with unique molecular identifiers, was generated. TCRdb redid the calling of the PCR reads with MiXCR, one entry per CDR3 protein. Of hundreds of thousands of distinct CDR3 sequences listed, 6.5% to 10% were seen once; the top ten hold just under 6.5%. This specimen consisted of PBMCs, mostly from graft donor cells, obtained 180 days after TCRalphabeta/CD19-depleted stem cell transplant. The receptors derive from a male patient aged 10 to 17 who had a stem cell transplant for acute lymphoblastic leukemia, so the T cells may come from the graft donor.

The rearrangement joins TRBV7-2 to TRBJ1-1; the match to TRBD1 covers 7 bases. V was pared by 5 bases and J by 3 bases, with 3 bases of the junction left unmatched. CDR1 and CDR2 from the germline V gene are SGHTA and FQGNSA. This CDR3 contains 13 residues. CDR3 nucleotides: TGTGCCAGCAGCGTAGACAGGGACACTGAAGCTTTCTTT. Translating it yields CASSVDRDTEAFF.

This clonotype was observed many times. The chain has TRBV5-1 and TRBJ2-7, with TRBD2 matching over 12 bases. The length of the CDR3 is 17 residues. Germline V gene lookup returns CDR1 SGHRS and CDR2 YFSETQ. Trimming at V came to 0 bases and at J to 5 bases, leaving 9 bases not matched to a gene. DNA of the CDR3: TGCGCCAGCAGCTTGGCCCCCCTAGCGGGAGGGCCGGACGAGCAGTACTTC. It specifies CASSLAPLAGGPDEQYF.

This clonotype was found a few times. The chain carries TRBV5-1 and TRBJ2-2, with a weak D call TRBD1 (5 bases). This CDR3 is 14 amino acids long. V gave up 2 bases and J gave up 6 bases, with 11 bases separating them. Per germline, CDR1 SGHRS and CDR2 YFSETQ. The CDR3 DNA reads TGCGCCAGCAGCTTAGCAGGGTACGCCGGGGAGCTGTTTTTT. Protein product: CASSLAGYAGELFF.

This clonotype occurred many times. The chain carries TRBV20-1 and TRBJ2-2, with D unresolved. Germline V gene data show CDR1 as DFQATT and CDR2 as SNEGSKA (reference sequence). The CDR3 is 14 residues long. V lost 2 bases and J lost 1, with 8 bases in between. CDR3 residues: CSARPHKNTGELFF. For the CDR3, the DNA is TGCAGTGCTAGACCCCACAAGAACACCGGGGAGCTGTTTTTT.

The sample holds many counts of this clonotype. The V and J genes are TRBV6-5 and TRBJ2-3; D is ambiguous. The V gene lost 2 bases and the J gene lost 2 bases, with 14 bases spanning the gap. This CDR3 contains 16 residues. Per the germline V gene, CDR1 is MNHEY and CDR2 is SVGAGI. The CDR3 sequence: CASSYADGFYTDTQYF. CDR3 bases: TGTGCCAGCAGTTACGCCGACGGGTTCTACACAGATACGCAGTATTTT.

Comments on this clonotype: This clone may be a read error of a much larger clone one base away. J is TRBJ1-1 and V is TRBV28, with D unclear. Trimming took off 6 bases at V and 6 bases at J, with 11 bases between the two ends. Germline CDR1 and CDR2: MDHEN and SYDVKM. The CDR3 sequence is 12 residues long. The CDR3 spells CASSWPGAEAFF. As DNA, the CDR3 is TGTGCCAGCAGCTGGCCTGGGGCTGAAGCTTTCTTT.

This clonotype was found many times. The V and J genes are TRBV5-1 and TRBJ1-2; 7 bases fit TRBD1. With V trimmed by 2 bases and J by 5 bases, 6 bases remained unmatched. The CDR3 has 14 amino acids. The V gene's germline CDR1 is SGHRS and CDR2 YFSETQ. CDR3: CASSFTGTDYGYTF. CDR3 bases: TGCGCCAGCAGCTTCACCGGGACAGATTATGGCTACACCTTC.

This clonotype was seen at least ten times. This rearrangement joins TRBV20-1 to TRBJ2-7; D unresolved. The V gene's germline CDR1 is DFQATT and CDR2 SNEGSKA (reference sequence). The CDR3 runs to 12 residues. Trimming took 1 base from V and 3 from J, leaving 7 bases between them. As DNA, the CDR3 is TGCAGTGCTAGAGCTGATGTCTACGAGCAGTACTTC. Its protein product is CSARADVYEQYF.

In this sample, this clonotype turned up many times. The chain couples TRBV19 to TRBJ2-1; no clear D. This CDR3 has 17 amino acids. The germline CDR1 and CDR2 sequences are LNHDA and SQIVND (reference sequence). V dropped 1 base and J dropped 0 bases, with 13 bases sitting between them. The CDR3 loop reads CASSIVGLPSSYNEQFF. DNA of the CDR3: TGTGCCAGTAGTATAGTAGGGTTACCAAGCTCCTACAATGAGCAGTTCTTC.

Ten or more counts support this clonotype. This rearrangement joins TRBV18 to TRBJ2-3; no definite D call. Trimming removed 2 bases at V and 2 bases at J, with 8 bases between. CDR1 KGHSH and CDR2 LQKENI come from the germline V gene. This CDR3 region has 14 residues. The CDR3 region has the DNA TGTGCCAGCTCACCAGAATCCTTCACAGATACGCAGTATTTT. This sequence encodes CASSPESFTDTQYF.

This clonotype was observed many times. The genes are TRBV7-2 and TRBJ1-1; D is unresolved. The germline V gene has CDR1 SGHTA and CDR2 FQGNSA. The CDR3 is 15 residues long. Trimming shortened V by 4 bases and J by 1 base, and 13 bases separated the two germline ends. This chain's CDR3 is CASSSPGFENTEAFF. For the CDR3, the DNA is TGTGCCAGCAGCTCCCCAGGCTTTGAGAACACTGAAGCTTTCTTT.

This clonotype was picked up many times. The gene calls are TRBV19 and TRBJ1-4; D remains ambiguous. CDR1 LNHDA and CDR2 SQIVND come from the germline V gene (reference sequence). V was shortened by 5 bases and J by 7 bases, with 14 bases between the two germline ends. CDR3 size: 14 residues. The CDR3 sequence: CASSARAWGEKLFF. The CDR3 DNA sequence: TGTGCCAGTAGTGCCCGGGCCTGGGGTGAAAAACTGTTTTTT.

This clonotype appeared many times. V is TRBV27 and J is TRBJ2-7, with TRBD1 identical over 7 bases. This CDR3 is built from 13 residues. V dropped 5 bases and J dropped 9; count of bases not matched to a gene: 10. Germline V gene data show CDR1 as MNHEY and CDR2 as SMNVEV (reference sequence). DNA of the CDR3: TGTGCCAGCAGTCGAGGGCCCGCAGGGGGGCAGTACTTC. Translation gives CASSRGPAGGQYF.

This clonotype has ten or more counts. The CDR3 sequence is CASSFDSPGMEAFF. In DNA form, the CDR3 reads TGCGCCAGCAGCTTTGACAGCCCGGGGATGGAAGCTTTCTTT. This chain joins TRBV5-1 and TRBJ1-1; a possible D gene is TRBD1 (5 bases). Germline V lookup: CDR1 SGHRS, CDR2 YFSETQ. The CDR3 spans 14 residues. V lost 2 bases and J 8 bases, leaving 16 bases between the germline ends.

This clonotype was seen repeatedly, ten times or more. The V gene is TRBV4-1, the J gene TRBJ2-7, with TRBD2 matching 10 bases. The CDR3 contains 17 residues. V lost 0 bases, J lost 0 bases, and 5 bases stayed unmatched. From germline, CDR1 is MGHRA and CDR2 YSYEKL. Written as DNA, the CDR3 is TGCGCCAGCAGCCAAGATCACGGGACTAGCGACTCCTACGAGCAGTACTTC. Protein product: CASSQDHGTSDSYEQYF.

This clonotype showed up many times. The rearrangement joins TRBV11-2 to TRBJ2-7, with D perhaps assigned TRBD1 or TRBD2 (5 bases each). Germline lookup yields CDR1 SGHAT and CDR2 FQNNGV. This CDR3 contains 14 residues. Deletions cut 0 bases from V and 5 bases from J, with 11 bases between. CDR3 region: CASSLDRGPHEQYF. The CDR3 bases are TGTGCCAGCAGCTTAGATCGGGGCCCCCACGAGCAGTACTTC.

This clonotype showed up many times. The rearrangement links TRBV29-1 to TRBJ2-1; 7 bases are a match to TRBD1. Losses at the gene ends were 4 bases for V and 8 bases for J; bases not matched to a gene: 2. CDR1 and CDR2 (germline): SQVTM, ANQGSEA. CDR3 length equals 11 residues. The CDR3 here is CSVGRGYEQFF. For the CDR3, the DNA is TGCAGCGTTGGCAGGGGGTATGAGCAGTTCTTC.

This clonotype was seen a handful of times. DNA for the CDR3: TGTACCCCCCCCCACGGAGAGACCCAGTACTTC. Translation gives CTPPHGETQYF. The J gene is TRBJ2-5, the V gene TRBV7-3, with D hard to call. Germline values: CDR1 SGHTA, CDR2 FQGTGA. The CDR3 has 11 amino acids.

This clonotype was recorded at least ten times. V gene TRBV24-1 combines with J gene TRBJ2-2, with 9 bases aligning to TRBD2. The CDR3 contains 15 residues. Germline loops: CDR1 KGHDR, CDR2 SFDVKD. Trimming cost V 3 bases and J 5 bases; bases outside gene matches: 3. In DNA, the CDR3 is TGTGCCACCAGTGATCGGACTAGCGCGACCGGGGAGCTGTTTTTT. Amino acid sequence: CATSDRTSATGELFF.

This clonotype was counted many times. This sequence joins TRBV4-3 and TRBJ1-2, with a weak D call TRBD1 (5 bases). Germline-derived CDR1 and CDR2 are LGHNA and YSLEER. V was trimmed by 0 bases and J by 4 bases, leaving 18 bases between them. The CDR3 length is 17 residues. The CDR3 loop reads CASSQDGGGWGTYGYTF. The CDR3 nucleotides read TGCGCCAGCAGCCAAGATGGGGGGGGTTGGGGAACCTATGGCTACACCTTC.

This clonotype was seen at least ten times. The chain employs TRBV7-2 and TRBJ2-5; weak D call: TRBD1 (6 bases). V dropped 1 base and J dropped 2 bases, with 14 bases sitting between them. The length of the CDR3 is 16 residues. CDR1 and CDR2 from the germline V gene are SGHTA and FQGNSA. Here the CDR3 DNA reads TGTGCCAGCAGCTTAGTCGTACAGGGCCAACAAGAGACCCAGTACTTC. Its protein is CASSLVVQGQQETQYF.